These 12 T cell receptor beta chains were sequenced from one sample in a study of cytomegalovirus exposure and HLA in healthy donors. The PCR had 60 Vbeta and 13 Jbeta primers. The method was immunoSEQ multiplex PCR; TCRdb's version includes in-frame clones alone and lacks a portion of them. The sample has around 130,000 clones; more than 8% are singletons. Sequencing was performed on PBMCs. These receptors came from a man aged 40-50 years in good health and CMV-seronegative.

The rearrangement uses TRBV29-1 and TRBJ1-1; 8 nucleotides match TRBD1. Germline assignment: CDR1 SQVTM and CDR2 ANQGSEA. The CDR3 runs to 15 residues. The ends lost 6 bases at V and 0 bases at J; junction bases unmatched: 9. The CDR3 coding sequence is TGCAGCGTCGCGGACAGGGCGGGCTTGAACACTGAAGCTTTCTTT. Translation gives CSVADRAGLNTEAFF.

The V call is TRBV4-2, the J call TRBJ1-1; 11 nucleotides align to TRBD1. The CDR3 is 18 amino acids. Germline-derived CDR1 and CDR2 are LGHNA and YNFKEQ. The V gene end was trimmed by 1 base and the J gene end by 1 base; junction bases not matched to a gene: 8. The CDR3 DNA reads as TGTGCCAGCAGCCAAGGTACCGGGACAGGGGGGGAGAACACTGAAGCTTTCTTT. Protein sequence: CASSQGTGTGGENTEAFF.

The gene calls are TRBV29-1 and TRBJ2-3; TRBD2 aligns across 9 bases. Germline loops: CDR1 SQVTM, CDR2 ANQGSEA. V lost 7 bases and J lost 2; bases outside the gene matches: 7. This CDR3 is 14 amino acids long. CDR3 sequence reads: CSAQAGGTTDTQYF. CDR3 sequence (DNA): TGCAGCGCTCAAGCGGGGGGCACCACAGATACGCAGTATTTT.

This chain connects TRBV10-1 to TRBJ2-2; tentative D call: TRBD2 (5 bases). Germline CDR1 is WNHNN and CDR2 is SYGVQD (reference sequence). CDR3 size: 15 residues. The V gene lost 0 bases and the J gene lost 1 base, with 6 bases spanning the gap. This CDR3 reads CASSESRGNTGELFF. CDR3 nucleotide sequence: TGCGCCAGCAGTGAGTCCCGGGGGAACACCGGGGAGCTGTTTTTT.

This clone came up a few times. The chain carries TRBV10-3 and TRBJ1-1, with 10 nucleotides matching TRBD1. Germline V gene sequence: CDR1 ENHRY, CDR2 SYGVKD. J gave up 5 bases and V 10 bases, and 10 bases lay outside the gene matches. The CDR3 runs 14 residues. CDR3 sequence reads: CATKRQGAGTEAFF. The DNA for the CDR3 is TGTGCCACCAAAAGACAGGGGGCAGGTACTGAAGCTTTCTTT.

The CDR3 bases are TGTGCCAGCAGCAAATGGCGTGGGCTAATAGATAGCACAGATACGCAGTATTTT. This gives the protein CASSKWRGLIDSTDTQYF. This sequence joins TRBV21-1 and TRBJ2-3; the D call in the table, TRBD1, was not verified against the DNA. TRBV21-1 is flagged as a pseudogene. This CDR3 spans 18 amino acids.

This sequence joins TRBV11-2 and TRBJ2-1; TRBD1 is a possible D gene (6 bases). This CDR3 region has 18 residues. Trimming cost V 0 bases and J 0 bases, with 15 bases left between them. Germline V CDR1 and CDR2: SGHAT, FQNNGV. The CDR3: CASSLEHGGSSSYNEQFF. The CDR3 DNA reads as TGTGCCAGCAGCTTAGAGCATGGGGGCTCAAGCTCCTACAATGAGCAGTTCTTC. The full variable domain, in which reference TRBV11-2 and TRBJ2-1 provide the parts outside the CDR3, is EAGVAQSPRYKIIEKRQSVAFWCNPISGHATLYWYQQILGQGPKLLIQFQNNGVVDDSQLPKDRFSAERLKGVDSTLKIQPAKLEDSAVYLCASSLEHGGSSSYNEQFFGPGTRLTVL.

This clone turned up a few times. V gene TRBV7-2 combines with J gene TRBJ2-2, with D perhaps matching TRBD1 (5 bases). Germline lookup yields CDR1 SGHTA and CDR2 FQGNSA. The CDR3 has 13 amino acids. V gave up 1 base and J gave up 6 bases, with 6 bases separating them. The CDR3 region has the DNA TGTGCCAGCAGCTTAGGCAGGGCCGGGGAGCTGTTTTTT. Its translation is CASSLGRAGELFF.

The chain is built from TRBV7-2 and TRBJ2-7; 16 bases agree with TRBD2. CDR1 and CDR2 (germline): SGHTA, FQGNSA. The CDR3 sequence is 18 residues long. Losses at the gene ends were 0 bases for V and 4 bases for J; bases not matched to a gene: 6. The CDR3 DNA reads as TGTGCCAGCAGCTTAGCGGGGACTAGCGGGGGGGCGAAATACGAGCAGTACTTC. The encoded protein is CASSLAGTSGGAKYEQYF.

The gene calls are TRBV5-8 and TRBJ1-4, with D possibly TRBD1 on 5 matching bases. CDR1 is SGHTS, CDR2 YDEGEE, per germline. CDR3 length equals 15 residues. V was trimmed by 0 bases and J by 8 bases, leaving 14 bases between them. The CDR3 here is CASSLGGQTREKLFF. The CDR3 nucleotides are TGTGCCAGCAGCTTGGGGGGCCAAACGAGGGAAAAACTGTTTTTT.

This clone was counted between two and nine times. This chain connects TRBV30 to TRBJ2-5; 9 bases map to TRBD2. The V segment lost 1 base and the J segment 3 bases; nucleotides outside the gene matches: 3. Germline V gives CDR1 GTSNPN, CDR2 SVGIG (reference sequence). The CDR3 loop spans 14 amino acids. CDR3: CAWSGQRGEETQYF. CDR3 bases: TGTGCCTGGAGTGGCCAGCGGGGGGAAGAGACCCAGTACTTC.

This chain uses TRBV7-2 with TRBJ1-1, with D hard to call. Germline V gene lookup returns CDR1 SGHTA and CDR2 FQGNSA. This CDR3 contains 15 residues. Trimming cost V 3 bases and J 2 bases, with 13 bases left between them. Written as DNA, the CDR3 is TGTGCCAGCAGCTTGGCAGGCCCCCCTAACACTGAAGCTTTCTTT. It yields the protein CASSLAGPPNTEAFF. The entire variable domain, with the rest obtained from reference TRBV7-2 and TRBJ1-1, is as follows: GAGVSQSPSNKVTEKGKDVELRCDPISGHTALYWYRQSLGQGLEFLIYFQGNSAPDKSGLPSDRFSAERTGGSVSTLTIQRTQQEDSAVYLCASSLAGPPNTEAFFGQGTRLTVV.